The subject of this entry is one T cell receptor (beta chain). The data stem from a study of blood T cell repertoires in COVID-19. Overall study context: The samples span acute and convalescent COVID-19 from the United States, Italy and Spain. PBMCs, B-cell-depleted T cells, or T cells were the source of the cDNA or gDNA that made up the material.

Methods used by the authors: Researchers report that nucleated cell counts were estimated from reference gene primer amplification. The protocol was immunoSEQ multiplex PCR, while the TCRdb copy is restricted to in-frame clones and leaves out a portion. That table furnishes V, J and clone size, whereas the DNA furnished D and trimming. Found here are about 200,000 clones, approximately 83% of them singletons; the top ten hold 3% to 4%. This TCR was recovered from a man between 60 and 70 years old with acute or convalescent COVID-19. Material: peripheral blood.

CDR3 sequence reads: CASSQRRGGGGNIQYF. The DNA for the CDR3 is TGTGCCAGCAGCCAACGCCGAGGCGGGGGGGGAAACATTCAGTACTTC. The gene calls are TRBV3-1 (or the pseudogene TRBV3-2) and TRBJ2-4, with 9 nucleotides matching TRBD2. The CDR3 contains 16 residues. V lost 2 bases to trimming and J lost 6 bases; unmatched junction nucleotides: 8. Germline CDR1 is LGHDT and CDR2 is YNNKEL (reference sequence).